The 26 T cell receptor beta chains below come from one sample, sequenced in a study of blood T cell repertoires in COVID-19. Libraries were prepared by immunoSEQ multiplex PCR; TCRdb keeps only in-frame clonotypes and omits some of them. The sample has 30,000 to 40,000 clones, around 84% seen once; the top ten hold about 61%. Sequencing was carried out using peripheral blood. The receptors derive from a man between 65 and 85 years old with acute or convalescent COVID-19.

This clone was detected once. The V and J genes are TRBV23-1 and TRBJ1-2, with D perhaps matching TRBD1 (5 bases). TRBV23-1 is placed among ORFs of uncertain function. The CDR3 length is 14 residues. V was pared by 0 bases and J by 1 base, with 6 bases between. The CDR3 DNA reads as TGCGCCAGCAGTCAATCGCAGGGTAACTATGGCTACACCTTC. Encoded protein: CASSQSQGNYGYTF.

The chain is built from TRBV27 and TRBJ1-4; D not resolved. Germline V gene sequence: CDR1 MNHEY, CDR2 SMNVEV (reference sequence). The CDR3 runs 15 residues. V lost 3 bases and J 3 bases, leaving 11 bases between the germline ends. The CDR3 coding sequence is TGTGCCAGCAGTTTGAGCTGGGGAGCTAATGAAAAACTGTTTTTT. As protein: CASSLSWGANEKLFF.

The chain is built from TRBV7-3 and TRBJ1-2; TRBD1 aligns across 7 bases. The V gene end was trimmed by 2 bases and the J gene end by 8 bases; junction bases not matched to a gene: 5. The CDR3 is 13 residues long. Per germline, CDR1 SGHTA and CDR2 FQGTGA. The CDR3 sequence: CASSLQGGRGYTF. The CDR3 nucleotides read TGTGCCAGCAGCTTACAAGGGGGCCGGGGCTACACCTTC.

The CDR3 reads CASRNDRVGWAFF. DNA of the CDR3: TGTGCCAGCAGAAATGACAGGGTGGGTTGGGCTTTCTTT. The genes are TRBV5-4 and TRBJ1-1; 7 positions agree with TRBD1. Germline lookup yields CDR1 SGHNT and CDR2 YYREEE (reference sequence). J lost 11 bases, V lost 5 bases, and 12 bases had no gene match. CDR3 length: 13 amino acids.

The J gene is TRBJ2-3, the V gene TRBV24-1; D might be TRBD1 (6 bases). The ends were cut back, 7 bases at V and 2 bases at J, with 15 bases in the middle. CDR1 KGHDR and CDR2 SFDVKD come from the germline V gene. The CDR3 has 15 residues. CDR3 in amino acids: CATRSSDSYTDTQYF. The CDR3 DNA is TGTGCCACCAGATCCTCGGACAGTTACACAGATACGCAGTATTTT.

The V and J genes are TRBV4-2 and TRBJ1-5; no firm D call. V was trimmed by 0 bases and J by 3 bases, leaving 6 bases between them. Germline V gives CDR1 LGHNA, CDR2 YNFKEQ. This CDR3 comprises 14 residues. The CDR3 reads CASSQDPDNQPQHF. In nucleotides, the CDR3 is TGTGCCAGCAGCCAAGATCCAGACAATCAGCCCCAGCATTTT.

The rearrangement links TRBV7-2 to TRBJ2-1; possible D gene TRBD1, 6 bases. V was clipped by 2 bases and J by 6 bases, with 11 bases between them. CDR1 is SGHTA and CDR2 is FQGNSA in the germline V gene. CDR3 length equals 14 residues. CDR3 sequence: CASSLMGAANEQFF. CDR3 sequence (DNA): TGTGCCAGCAGCTTAATGGGGGCGGCCAATGAGCAGTTCTTC. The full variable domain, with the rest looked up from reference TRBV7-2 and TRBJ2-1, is GAGVSQSPSNKVTEKGKDVELRCDPISGHTALYWYRQSLGQGLEFLIYFQGNSAPDKSGLPSDRFSAERTGGSVSTLTIQRTQQEDSAVYLCASSLMGAANEQFFGPGTRLTVL.

CDR3 nucleotide sequence: TGTGCCAGCAGCTTAGGACAGGGGTCATATCAGCCCCAGCATTTT. Residues: CASSLGQGSYQPQHF. V is TRBV7-8 and J is TRBJ1-5; 8 bases match TRBD1. This CDR3 spans 15 amino acids. V was clipped by 1 base and J by 5 bases; unmatched bases: 4. Germline CDR1 is SGHVS and CDR2 is FQNEAQ.

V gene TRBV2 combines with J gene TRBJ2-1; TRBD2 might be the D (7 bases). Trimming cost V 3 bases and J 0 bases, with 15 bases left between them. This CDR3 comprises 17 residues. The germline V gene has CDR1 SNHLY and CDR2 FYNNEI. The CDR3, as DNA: TGTGCCAGCAGTGATTTGCGAGGGGGGGGCTCCTACAATGAGCAGTTCTTC. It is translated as CASSDLRGGGSYNEQFF. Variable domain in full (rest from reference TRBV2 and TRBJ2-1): EPEVTQTPSHQVTQMGQEVILRCVPISNHLYFYWYRQILGQKVEFLVSFYNNEISEKSEIFDDQFSVERPDGSNFTLKIRSTKLEDSAMYFCASSDLRGGGSYNEQFFGPGTRLTVL.

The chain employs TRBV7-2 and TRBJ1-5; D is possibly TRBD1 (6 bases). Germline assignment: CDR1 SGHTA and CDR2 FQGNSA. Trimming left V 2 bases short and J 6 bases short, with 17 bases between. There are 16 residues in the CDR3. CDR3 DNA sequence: TGTGCCAGCAGCTTATCGGGGGGGCAGGTTGGTCAGCCCCAGCATTTT. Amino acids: CASSLSGGQVGQPQHF. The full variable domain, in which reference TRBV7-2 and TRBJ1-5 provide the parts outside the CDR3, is GAGVSQSPSNKVTEKGKDVELRCDPISGHTALYWYRQSLGQGLEFLIYFQGNSAPDKSGLPSDRFSAERTGGSVSTLTIQRTQQEDSAVYLCASSLSGGQVGQPQHFGDGTRLSIL.

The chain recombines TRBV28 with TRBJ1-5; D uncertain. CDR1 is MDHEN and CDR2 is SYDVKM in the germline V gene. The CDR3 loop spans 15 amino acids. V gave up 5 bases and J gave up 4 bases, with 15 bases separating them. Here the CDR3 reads CASSPSFGDNQPQHF. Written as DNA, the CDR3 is TGTGCCAGCAGTCCGTCGTTCGGAGATAATCAGCCCCAGCATTTT.

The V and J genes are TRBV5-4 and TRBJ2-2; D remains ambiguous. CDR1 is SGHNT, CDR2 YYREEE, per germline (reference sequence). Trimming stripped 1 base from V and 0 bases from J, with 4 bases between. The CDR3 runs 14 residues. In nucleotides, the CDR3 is TGTGCCAGCAGCTTGCCCACGAACACCGGGGAGCTGTTTTTT. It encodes CASSLPTNTGELFF. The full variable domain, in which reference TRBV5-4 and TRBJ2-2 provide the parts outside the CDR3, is ETGVTQSPTHLIKTRGQQVTLRCSSQSGHNTVSWYQQALGQGPQFIFQYYREEENGRGNFPPRFSGLQFPNYSSELNVNALELDDSALYLCASSLPTNTGELFFGEGSRLTVL.

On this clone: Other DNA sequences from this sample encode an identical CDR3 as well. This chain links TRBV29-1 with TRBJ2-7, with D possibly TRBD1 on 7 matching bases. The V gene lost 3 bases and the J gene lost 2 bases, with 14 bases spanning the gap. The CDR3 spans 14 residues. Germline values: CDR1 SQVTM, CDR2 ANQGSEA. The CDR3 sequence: CSVERQGLTYEQYF. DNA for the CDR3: TGCAGCGTTGAGCGACAGGGACTCACCTACGAGCAGTACTTC.

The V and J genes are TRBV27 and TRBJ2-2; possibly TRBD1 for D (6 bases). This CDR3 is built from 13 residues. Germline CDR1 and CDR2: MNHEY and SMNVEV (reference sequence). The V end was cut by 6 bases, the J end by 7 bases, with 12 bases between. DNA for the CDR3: TGTGCCAGCAGCGAACAGGGTTACGGGGAGCTGTTTTTT. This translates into CASSEQGYGELFF.

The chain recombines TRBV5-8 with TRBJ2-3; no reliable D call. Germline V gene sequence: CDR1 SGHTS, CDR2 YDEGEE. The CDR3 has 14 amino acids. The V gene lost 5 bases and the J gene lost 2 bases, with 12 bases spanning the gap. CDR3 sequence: CASRPVINTDTQYF. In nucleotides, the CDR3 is TGTGCCAGCAGACCGGTAATTAACACAGATACGCAGTATTTT.

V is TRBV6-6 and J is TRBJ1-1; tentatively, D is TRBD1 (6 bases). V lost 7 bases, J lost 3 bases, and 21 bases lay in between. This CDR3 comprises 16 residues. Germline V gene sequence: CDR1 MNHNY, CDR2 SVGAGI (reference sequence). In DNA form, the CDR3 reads TGTGCCAGCACCCCGGTGGGGGGGCTATTGGACACTGAAGCTTTCTTT. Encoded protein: CASTPVGGLLDTEAFF.

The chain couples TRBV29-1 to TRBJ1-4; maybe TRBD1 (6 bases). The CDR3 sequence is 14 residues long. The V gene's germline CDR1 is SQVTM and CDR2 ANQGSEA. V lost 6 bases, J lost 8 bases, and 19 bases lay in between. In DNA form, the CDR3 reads TGCAGCGTCGCTAATCCGGGACACGTCGAAAAACTGTTTTTT. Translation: CSVANPGHVEKLFF.

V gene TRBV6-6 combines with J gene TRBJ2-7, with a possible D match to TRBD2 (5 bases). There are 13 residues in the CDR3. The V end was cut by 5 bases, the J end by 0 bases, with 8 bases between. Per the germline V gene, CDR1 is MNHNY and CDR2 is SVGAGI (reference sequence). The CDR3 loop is CASSPGVSYEQYF. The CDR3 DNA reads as TGTGCCAGCAGTCCCGGGGTCTCCTACGAGCAGTACTTC.

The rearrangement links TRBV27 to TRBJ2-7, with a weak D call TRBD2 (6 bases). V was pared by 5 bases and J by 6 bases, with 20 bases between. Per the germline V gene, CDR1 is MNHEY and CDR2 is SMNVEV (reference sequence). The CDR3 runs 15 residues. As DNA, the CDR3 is TGTGCCAGCAGTCAGGTGCGGGACGTCAATCCCGAGCAGTACTTC. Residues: CASSQVRDVNPEQYF.

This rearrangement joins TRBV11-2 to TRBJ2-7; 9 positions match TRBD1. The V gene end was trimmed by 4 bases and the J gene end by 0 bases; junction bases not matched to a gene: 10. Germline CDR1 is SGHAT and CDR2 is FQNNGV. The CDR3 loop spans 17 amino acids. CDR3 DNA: TGTGCCAGCAGCTGGCTTTTAGGACAGGGGAGCTCCTACGAGCAGTACTTC. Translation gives CASSWLLGQGSSYEQYF.

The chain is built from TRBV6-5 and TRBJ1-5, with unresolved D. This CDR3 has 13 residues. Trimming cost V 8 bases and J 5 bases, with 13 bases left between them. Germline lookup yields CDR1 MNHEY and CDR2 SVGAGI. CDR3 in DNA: TGTGCCAGCGGGGAGGTTTCAGATCAGCCCCAGCATTTT. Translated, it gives CASGEVSDQPQHF.

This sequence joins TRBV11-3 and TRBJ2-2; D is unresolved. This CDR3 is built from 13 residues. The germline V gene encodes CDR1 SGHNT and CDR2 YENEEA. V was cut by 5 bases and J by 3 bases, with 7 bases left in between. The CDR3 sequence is CASSQQYTGELFF. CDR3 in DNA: TGTGCCAGCAGCCAACAGTACACCGGGGAGCTGTTTTTT.

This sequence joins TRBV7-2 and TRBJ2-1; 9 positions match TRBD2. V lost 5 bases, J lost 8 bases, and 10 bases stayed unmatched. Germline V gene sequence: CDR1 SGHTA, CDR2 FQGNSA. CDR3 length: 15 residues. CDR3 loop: CASSRGVAGVYEQFF. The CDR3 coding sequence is TGTGCCAGCAGCCGGGGGGTAGCGGGAGTATATGAGCAGTTCTTC.

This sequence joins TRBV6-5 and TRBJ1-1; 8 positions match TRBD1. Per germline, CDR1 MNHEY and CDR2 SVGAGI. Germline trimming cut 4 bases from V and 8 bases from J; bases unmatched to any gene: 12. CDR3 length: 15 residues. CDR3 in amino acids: CASSSHGTGTSEAFF. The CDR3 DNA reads TGTGCCAGCAGTTCCCACGGGACAGGAACTTCCGAAGCTTTCTTT.

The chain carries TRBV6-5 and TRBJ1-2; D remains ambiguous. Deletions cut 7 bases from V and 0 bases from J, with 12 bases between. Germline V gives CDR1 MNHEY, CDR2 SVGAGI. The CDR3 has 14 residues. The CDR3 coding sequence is TGTGCCAGCACCAAAGGTGCGGCTAACTATGGCTACACCTTC. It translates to CASTKGAANYGYTF.

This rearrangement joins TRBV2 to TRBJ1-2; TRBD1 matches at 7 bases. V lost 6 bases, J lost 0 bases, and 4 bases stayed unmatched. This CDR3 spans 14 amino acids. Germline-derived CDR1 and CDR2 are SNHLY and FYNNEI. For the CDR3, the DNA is TGTGCCAGCAGGGGACAGCTCTCTAACTATGGCTACACCTTC. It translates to CASRGQLSNYGYTF.